This passage covers 14 T cell receptor beta chains from one sample sequenced in a study of blood T cell repertoires in COVID-19. Assay used: immunoSEQ multiplex PCR; TCRdb lists only in-frame clones, some missing. The sample lists about 150,000 clones; roughly 80% were seen once. The sample consisted of peripheral blood. The source is a woman aged 60-75 years with acute or convalescent COVID-19.

The rearrangement joins TRBV7-2 to TRBJ1-2; possible D gene TRBD1, 6 bases. Germline V CDR1 and CDR2: SGHTA, FQGNSA. V lost 5 bases and J lost 5, with 18 bases in between. The CDR3 extends over 15 amino acids. This chain's CDR3 is CASSKVRTVPYGYTF. In DNA, the CDR3 is TGTGCCAGCAGCAAAGTGAGGACAGTCCCTTATGGCTACACCTTC.

The chain couples TRBV4-1 to TRBJ1-1; D call uncertain. The CDR3 runs to 13 residues. Germline V CDR1 and CDR2: MGHRA, YSYEKL. The V gene lost 3 bases and the J gene lost 0 bases, with 5 bases spanning the gap. The CDR3 protein is CASSHIVNTEAFF. The CDR3 nucleotides read TGCGCCAGCAGCCATATAGTGAACACTGAAGCTTTCTTT.

As DNA, the CDR3 is TGTGCCAGTAGTCGGAGCATGAACACCGGGGAGCTGTTTTTT. Its translation is CASSRSMNTGELFF. The chain is built from TRBV19 and TRBJ2-2, with no clear D. V gave up 5 bases and J gave up 1 base, with 8 bases separating them. The CDR3 consists of 14 residues. Germline CDR1 LNHDA, CDR2 SQIVND (reference sequence).

This clone is a singleton in its sample. The J gene is TRBJ1-2, the V gene TRBV18; unclear D gene. The germline V and J ends were trimmed by 1 base and 4 bases, with 13 bases remaining between them. Per germline, CDR1 KGHSH and CDR2 LQKENI. The CDR3 consists of 15 residues. Here the CDR3 reads CASSPQEGGSYGYTF. CDR3 coding DNA: TGTGCCAGCTCACCACAGGAAGGCGGATCCTATGGCTACACCTTC.

V usage is TRBV5-5 and J usage is TRBJ1-6; D is perhaps TRBD1 (6 bases). The CDR3 covers 14 residues. Germline values: CDR1 SGHKS, CDR2 YYEKEE (reference sequence). Deletions cut 4 bases from V and 8 bases from J, with 13 bases between. CDR3 nucleotides: TGTGCCAGCAGCCCTGGACAGAGTGATTCACCCCTCCACTTT. Translation: CASSPGQSDSPLHF.

The chain recombines TRBV27 with TRBJ2-2; TRBD2 matches at 10 bases. Trimming took 2 bases from V and 7 from J; bases not matched to a gene: 13. The germline V gene has CDR1 MNHEY and CDR2 SMNVEV (reference sequence). The CDR3 sequence is 18 residues long. Here the CDR3 DNA reads TGTGCCAGCAGTTTAAAGCGGGCGGAGCGGGGGGGCATCGGGGAGCTGTTTTTT. It yields the protein CASSLKRAERGGIGELFF.

The chain has TRBV11-2 and TRBJ2-2, with 9 bases identical to TRBD2. Germline V gives CDR1 SGHAT, CDR2 FQNNGV. CDR3 length equals 16 residues. Trimming cost V 2 bases and J 7 bases; bases outside gene matches: 8. CDR3 residues: CASSLLGLAGIGELFF. DNA for the CDR3: TGTGCCAGCAGCTTATTGGGGCTAGCGGGGATCGGGGAGCTGTTTTTT.

CDR3 DNA: TGTGCCAGCAGGGGGGGGCTTCAGGTTAACTATGGCTACACCTTC. Translation: CASRGGLQVNYGYTF. V and J are TRBV9 and TRBJ1-2, with D possibly TRBD1 on 6 matching bases. Germline V lookup: CDR1 SGDLS, CDR2 YYNGEE. The CDR3 runs to 15 residues. Trimming removed 5 bases from V and 1 base from J, with 15 bases in between.

This rearrangement joins TRBV2 to TRBJ2-1, with D hard to call. This CDR3 comprises 12 residues. V was cut by 2 bases and J by 4 bases, with 3 bases left in between. Per germline, CDR1 SNHLY and CDR2 FYNNEI. CDR3 bases: TGTGCCAGCAGTGAATCTTACAATGAGCAGTTCTTC. The encoded protein is CASSESYNEQFF.

This clone was seen more than once but under ten times. The chain employs TRBV19 and TRBJ1-5, with TRBD1 matching over 8 bases. The CDR3 has 15 amino acids. The junction had 6 bases not matched to a gene; V was cut back by 5 bases and J by 3 bases. The V gene's germline CDR1 is LNHDA and CDR2 SQIVND (reference sequence). CDR3 DNA sequence: TGTGCCAGTAGTTTGATGGACAGGGACAATCAGCCCCAGCATTTT. It is translated as CASSLMDRDNQPQHF.

This clone was counted only a few times. The same CDR3 is also encoded by other DNA sequences in this sample. The chain uses TRBV28 and TRBJ1-2; D is uncertain. CDR3 length: 13 amino acids. Germline V gene data show CDR1 as MDHEN and CDR2 as SYDVKM. Trimming pared 3 bases from V and 2 bases from J, leaving 7 bases between. The CDR3 here is CASSLGGNYGYTF. CDR3 sequence (DNA): TGTGCCAGCAGTTTGGGAGGGAACTATGGCTACACCTTC.

This clone showed up many times. This chain connects TRBV7-9 to TRBJ1-6; a possible D gene is TRBD1 (6 bases). V was shortened by 1 base and J by 10 bases, with 17 bases between the two germline ends. This CDR3 is 16 amino acids long. CDR1 is SEHNR, CDR2 FQNEAQ, per germline (reference sequence). Here the CDR3 DNA reads TGTGCCAGCAGCTTAGAGGGAGGGGGGGCTCAATCACCCCTCCACTTT. Protein sequence: CASSLEGGGAQSPLHF.

The CDR3 loop reads CASRLTFVAGATGELFF. The CDR3 nucleotides read TGTGCCAGCAGGCTGACATTCGTAGCGGGGGCTACCGGGGAGCTGTTTTTT. The V gene is TRBV4-2, the J gene TRBJ2-2; 9 bases agree with TRBD2. The CDR3 has 17 amino acids. V was clipped by 6 bases and J by 5 bases; unmatched bases: 13. Per the germline V gene, CDR1 is LGHNA and CDR2 is YNFKEQ.

As DNA, the CDR3 is TGTGCCAGCAGTTACCGCCGACAGGGGGCGTTGAAGACCCAGTACTTC. Amino acids: CASSYRRQGALKTQYF. The chain links TRBV6-5 to TRBJ2-5, with 10 bases matching TRBD1. Germline CDR1 is MNHEY and CDR2 is SVGAGI. Trimming at V came to 2 bases and at J to 6 bases, leaving 9 bases not matched to a gene. This CDR3 has 16 amino acids.